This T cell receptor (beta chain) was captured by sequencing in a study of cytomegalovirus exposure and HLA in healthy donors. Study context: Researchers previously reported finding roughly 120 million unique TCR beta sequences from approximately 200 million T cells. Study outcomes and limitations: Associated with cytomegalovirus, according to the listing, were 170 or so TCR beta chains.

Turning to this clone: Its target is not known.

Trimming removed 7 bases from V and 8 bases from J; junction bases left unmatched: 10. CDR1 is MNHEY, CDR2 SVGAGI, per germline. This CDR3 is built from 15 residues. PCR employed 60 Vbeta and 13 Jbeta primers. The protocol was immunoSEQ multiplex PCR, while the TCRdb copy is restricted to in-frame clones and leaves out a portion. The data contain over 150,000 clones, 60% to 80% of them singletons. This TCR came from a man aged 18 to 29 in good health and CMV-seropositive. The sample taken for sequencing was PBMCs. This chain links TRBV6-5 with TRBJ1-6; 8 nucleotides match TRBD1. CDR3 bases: TGTGCCAGCACCAGGACAGGGTTGTTGGATTCACCCCTCCACTTT. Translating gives CASTRTGLLDSPLHF.